The source of this T cell receptor (beta chain) is a study of cytomegalovirus exposure and HLA in healthy donors. The primer mix had 60 Vbeta and 13 Jbeta primers. Assay used: immunoSEQ multiplex PCR; TCRdb lists only in-frame clones, some missing. The data hold some 120,000 clones, with approximately 81% observed a single time. The germline CDR1 and CDR2 sequences are SEHNR and FQNEAQ (reference sequence). The length of the CDR3 is 14 residues. The J segment lost 3 bases and the V segment lost 3 bases, leaving 3 bases of the junction unmatched. The receptor was isolated from a man aged 30 to 39 in good health and CMV-seropositive. Input material: PBMCs. The chain links TRBV7-9 to TRBJ2-5; 8 nucleotides align to TRBD1. The CDR3 DNA is TGTGCCAGCAGCTTCACAGGGGGAGAAGAGACCCAGTACTTC. It yields the protein CASSFTGGEETQYF.